The 29 T cell receptor beta chains presented below share a single source sample, sequenced in a study of tissue T cells after allogeneic stem cell transplantation. Time point denoted: mouse harvest day 7 after allogeneic transplant. Mouse grafts combined 10^7 T-cell-depleted bone marrow cells with 10^6 splenic CD5+ T cells. The repertoire was sequenced with immunoSEQ multiplex PCR; TCRdb's copy has only in-frame clones and lacks some. The sample has 4,000 to 4,500 clones, 55% to 70% seen once. The sample taken for sequencing was spleen. These receptors all stem from a female BALB/c mouse given C57BL/6 T cells with graft-versus-host disease after an allogeneic hematopoietic cell transplant.

Of note for this clone: Germline and genes: mouse. The read terminates 1 residue before the CDR3 end, so the remaining end is supplied by the germline J gene. The chain recombines TRBV5 with TRBJ2-3, with D perhaps TRBD1 (5 bases). Trimming stripped 2 bases from V and 0 bases from J, with 15 bases between. The CDR3 loop spans 17 amino acids. CDR1 is LGHNA, CDR2 YNLKQL, per germline (reference sequence). The chain's CDR3 is CASSQSSAGNSAETLYF. The DNA read from the CDR3 is TGTGCCAGCAGCCAATCCTCGGCAGGGAATAGTGCAGAAACGCTGTAT.

This clone was counted a few times. Each gene name is a mouse one. The observed sequence ends 1 residue before the CDR3 terminus, with the missing tail filled in from the germline J gene. V and J are TRBV5 and TRBJ2-2; TRBD2 matches at 12 bases. Germline loops: CDR1 LGHNA, CDR2 YNLKQL (reference sequence). The J segment lost 0 bases and the V segment lost 4 bases, leaving 3 bases of the junction unmatched. The CDR3 loop spans 17 amino acids. Partial CDR3 DNA: TGTGCCAGCAGCCCAAGGACTGGGGGGGCAAACACCGGGCAGCTCTAC. Its protein product is CASSPRTGGANTGQLY. The entire CDR3 reads CASSPRTGGANTGQLYF.

Remarks on this clone: Mouse gene names and germline throughout. The CDR3 reads CASSLRLQDTQYF. Incomplete CDR3 DNA: TGTGCCAGCAGTCTGCGGCTTCAAGACACCCAGTAC. The V and J genes are TRBV26 and TRBJ2-5, with D unresolved. The sequence runs out 1 residue before the end of the CDR3; the remainder is reconstructed from the germline J gene. Trimming pared 2 bases from V and 3 bases from J, leaving 6 bases between. The CDR3 is made up of 13 amino acids. The germline V gene encodes CDR1 KGHPV and CDR2 FQNQEV (reference sequence). Together with reference TRBV26 and TRBJ2-5, the CDR3 gives the full variable domain: NSKVIQTPRYLVKGQGQKAKMRCIPEKGHPVVFWYQQNKNNEFKFLINFQNQEVLQQIDMTEKRFSAECPSNSPCSLEIQSSEAGDSALYLCASSLRLQDTQYFGPGTRLLVL.

About this clone itself: Germline and genes: mouse. The read is 1 residue too short to cover the CDR3 end, so that end is filled in from the germline J gene. This chain uses TRBV26 with TRBJ1-3; tentative D call: TRBD1 (6 bases). The CDR3 consists of 14 residues. Germline V gives CDR1 KGHPV, CDR2 FQNQEV (reference sequence). With 4 bases removed from V and 0 bases from J, the gap between germline ends came to 7 bases. The CDR3 is CASSRDNSGNTLYF. The CDR3 bases that were read are TGTGCCAGCAGTCGGGACAATTCTGGAAATACGCTCTAT. The full variable domain, its missing parts supplied by reference TRBV26 and TRBJ1-3, is NSKVIQTPRYLVKGQGQKAKMRCIPEKGHPVVFWYQQNKNNEFKFLINFQNQEVLQQIDMTEKRFSAECPSNSPCSLEIQSSEAGDSALYLCASSRDNSGNTLYFGEGSRLIVV.

This clone was counted a single time. Gene labels here are mouse ones. The missing CDR3 end, 1 residue past where the read stops, is filled in from the germline J gene. The V gene is TRBV23, the J gene TRBJ2-5; the table calls TRBD1, which could not be checked here. Looked up from germline, CDR1 is KGHTA and CDR2 is FQNQQP. The CDR3 totals 13 residues. The covered CDR3 bases are TGCTCCAGCAGTCAAGGACAACAAGACACCCAGTAC. The encoded protein is CSSSQGQQDTQY. The whole CDR3 sequence is CSSSQGQQDTQYF.

Only a few counts were recorded for this clone. The genes are named according to mouse. The read gets to within 1 residue of the CDR3 end, and the germline J gene fills in the rest. The chain couples TRBV13-1 to TRBJ1-1; D might be TRBD1 (5 bases). The CDR3 runs 13 residues. Germline V lookup: CDR1 NSHNY, CDR2 SYGAGN. The V gene lost 4 bases and the J gene lost 2 bases, with 9 bases spanning the gap. Here the CDR3 reads CASSTGGNTEVFF. The CDR3 bases that were read are TGTGCCAGCAGTACCGGGGGTAACACAGAAGTCTTC.

This clone was seen a few times. Any gene name here is a mouse gene name. CDR3 residues: CASSLAPGYEQYF. The CDR3 bases that were read are TGTGCCAGCAGCTTAGCGCCGGGTTATGAACAGTAC. V and J are TRBV3 and TRBJ2-7; D remains unclear. The read terminates 1 residue before the CDR3 end, so the remaining end is supplied by the germline J gene. V lost 0 bases and J 4 bases, leaving 7 bases between the germline ends. CDR1 and CDR2 (germline): SNHLY, FYNGKV (reference sequence). CDR3 length: 13 amino acids.

As for this clone: Mouse germline and gene names are used. Coverage ceases 1 residue before the CDR3 finishes, and the germline J gene fills in the end. The chain has TRBV26 and TRBJ2-5; 8 positions match TRBD2. The V gene end was trimmed by 3 bases and the J gene end by 4 bases; junction bases not matched to a gene: 6. Germline-derived CDR1 and CDR2 are KGHPV and FQNQEV (reference sequence). The CDR3 runs 15 residues. CDR3 DNA, as far as it was read: TGTGCCAGCAGTCTAAGTGCCTGGGGGGAAGACACCCAGTAC. Its protein is CASSLSAWGEDTQY. The full CDR3 is CASSLSAWGEDTQYF. Supplemented by reference TRBV26 and TRBJ2-5, the full variable domain reads NSKVIQTPRYLVKGQGQKAKMRCIPEKGHPVVFWYQQNKNNEFKFLINFQNQEVLQQIDMTEKRFSAECPSNSPCSLEIQSSEAGDSALYLCASSLSAWGEDTQYFGPGTRLLVL.

This clone was observed once. Gene names and germline refer to mouse. Coverage ceases 1 residue before the CDR3 finishes, and the germline J gene fills in the end. The V call is TRBV14, the J call TRBJ2-2; D is unresolved. The V and J ends lost 0 bases and 1 base respectively, with 4 bases between them. The CDR3 contains 14 residues. Germline V gene sequence: CDR1 SGHDT, CDR2 FRDEAV. The CDR3 sequence is CASSFLGNTGQLYF. The CDR3 DNA, read in part, is TGTGCCAGCAGTTTCTTGGGAAACACCGGGCAGCTCTAC.

As to this clone: The gene names here belong to mouse. Read data end 1 residue before the CDR3 end; the end is taken from the germline J gene. This sequence joins TRBV26 and TRBJ2-4, with a possible D match to TRBD1 (5 bases). The CDR3 spans 11 residues. V was trimmed by 7 bases and J by 4 bases, leaving 6 bases between them. Germline CDR1 and CDR2: KGHPV and FQNQEV (reference sequence). CDR3 bases read: TGTGCCAGCAAGACAGAAAACACCTTGTAC. Translating it yields CASKTENTLY. The whole CDR3 sequence reads CASKTENTLYF.

A note on this clone: Gene names and germline match the mouse. The observed sequence ends 1 residue before the CDR3 terminus, with the missing tail filled in from the germline J gene. The chain has TRBV13-1 and TRBJ2-7, with 14 bases fitting TRBD2. The V segment lost 3 bases and the J segment 6 bases; nucleotides outside the gene matches: 5. This CDR3 contains 15 residues. Germline V gives CDR1 NSHNY, CDR2 SYGAGN. The sequenced part of the CDR3 DNA is TGTGCCAGCAGTGGGGGGGGACTGGGGGGGCTTGAACAGTAC. It encodes CASSGGGLGGLEQY. The complete CDR3 sequence is CASSGGGLGGLEQYF.

As concerns this clone: Each gene name is a mouse one. The CDR3 end is not reached by the read, which stops 1 residue before it; the germline J gene fills it in. The chain couples TRBV2 to TRBJ2-1; 12 nucleotides line up with TRBD2. Germline CDR1 and CDR2: LGHNA and YSYQKL. This CDR3 contains 15 residues. V was pared by 4 bases and J by 4 bases, with 2 bases of the junction left unmatched. CDR3 DNA (partial): TGTGCCAGCAGCCTCGGACTGGGGGGGTATGCTGAGCAGTTC. It encodes CASSLGLGGYAEQF. The full CDR3 reads CASSLGLGGYAEQFF.

This clone was detected a few times. Mouse gene names and germline throughout. The DNA ends 1 residue before the CDR3 does, and the rest of the CDR3 is filled in from the germline J gene. This sequence joins TRBV13-3 and TRBJ2-2; 10 nucleotides line up with TRBD2. The CDR3 covers 16 residues. Germline CDR1 and CDR2: NNHDY and SYVADS. Trimming at V came to 4 bases and at J to 0 bases, leaving 3 bases not matched to a gene. CDR3 DNA (partial): TGTGCCAGCAGTCACTGGGGGGGGGCAAACACCGGGCAGCTCTAC. Residues: CASSHWGGANTGQLY. In full, the CDR3 reads CASSHWGGANTGQLYF.

With respect to this clone: Germline and genes here are mouse. The read ends 1 residue shy of where the CDR3 ends; the end is completed using the germline J gene. The chain combines TRBV19 with TRBJ2-4, with D possibly being TRBD1 (5 bases). The CDR3 contains 13 residues. V dropped 6 bases and J dropped 4 bases, with 12 bases sitting between them. Germline assignment: CDR1 FNHDT and CDR2 SITEND (reference sequence). CDR3: CASTFRVKNTLYF. CDR3 DNA (partial): TGTGCCAGCACCTTCAGGGTGAAAAACACCTTGTAC.

With respect to this clone: Genes here carry mouse names. The CDR3 extends 1 residue past the end of the read, so its final part is completed from the germline J gene. V usage is TRBV13-2 and J usage is TRBJ2-7; perhaps TRBD1 as D (5 bases). This CDR3 contains 11 residues. CDR1 and CDR2 from the germline V gene are NNHNN and SYGAGS (reference sequence). Deletions cut 2 bases from V and 5 bases from J, with 5 bases between. The sequenced part of the CDR3 DNA is TGTGCCAGCGGTGACAGGGATGAACAGTAC. Its translation: CASGDRDEQY. The complete CDR3 reads CASGDRDEQYF.

Points on this clone: Genes and germline are mouse. Read data end 1 residue before the CDR3 end; the end is taken from the germline J gene. The chain employs TRBV12-2 and TRBJ2-3, with TRBD2 matching 8 bases. The CDR3 runs 13 residues. J was trimmed by 4 bases and V by 5 bases; bases with no gene match: 4. Germline assignment: CDR1 SGHLS and CDR2 HYDKME. CDR3 DNA, as far as it was read: TGTGCCAGCTTTGACTGGGGCTCAGAAACGCTGTAT. Residues: CASFDWGSETLY. The full CDR3 is CASFDWGSETLYF.

A note on this clone: Mouse gene names apply. Sequencing ends 1 residue short of the CDR3 end; the germline J gene provides the rest. This chain connects TRBV13-1 to TRBJ1-3; D call uncertain. V lost 0 bases to trimming and J lost 4 bases, with 5 bases between them. The CDR3 spans 13 residues. CDR1 and CDR2 (germline): NSHNY, SYGAGN. The sequenced CDR3 bases are TGTGCCAGCAGTGATGGATGGGGAAATACGCTCTAT. This translates into CASSDGWGNTLY. From start to end, the CDR3 is CASSDGWGNTLYF.

Remarks on this clone: The genes and germline here are from mouse. Sequencing ends 1 residue short of the CDR3 end; the germline J gene provides the rest. This sequence joins TRBV15 and TRBJ1-1, with D possibly TRBD1 on 6 matching bases. This CDR3 is built from 12 residues. The germline CDR1 and CDR2 sequences are SGHND and FRSKSL. The V end was cut by 5 bases, the J end by 3 bases, with 7 bases between. The CDR3 bases that were read are TGTGCCAGCAGTCAGGGGTACACAGAAGTCTTC. Amino acid sequence: CASSQGYTEVF. The whole CDR3 region reads CASSQGYTEVFF.

As concerns this clone: Any gene name here is a mouse gene name. The CDR3: CASSPANNQAPLF. CDR3 bases read: TGTGCCAGCAGTCCGGCTAACAACCAGGCTCCGCTT. The chain carries TRBV26 and TRBJ1-5; D not resolved. The read terminates 1 residue ahead of where the CDR3 ends, so the germline J gene completes it. V lost 4 bases and J 0 bases, leaving 4 bases between the germline ends. From germline, CDR1 is KGHPV and CDR2 FQNQEV (reference sequence). The CDR3 consists of 13 residues.

Worth noting for this clone: Here the gene names and germline are mouse. The CDR3 extends 1 residue past the end of the read, so its final part is completed from the germline J gene. The rearrangement uses TRBV3 and TRBJ2-2, with TRBD2 matching over 9 bases. The CDR3 loop spans 15 amino acids. CDR1 and CDR2 (germline): SNHLY, FYNGKV (reference sequence). With V trimmed by 5 bases and J by 1 base, 2 bases remained unmatched. The DNA read from the CDR3 is TGTGCCAGCAGCACGACTGGGGGAAACACCGGGCAGCTCTAC. Translated: CASSTTGGNTGQLY. The CDR3, in full, reads CASSTTGGNTGQLYF.

With respect to this clone: The gene names here belong to mouse. The sequenced fragment ends 1 residue before the CDR3 boundary, so the rest is inferred from the germline J gene. The chain employs TRBV3 and TRBJ2-5, with 9 positions matching TRBD1. Germline values: CDR1 SNHLY, CDR2 FYNGKV (reference sequence). V lost 1 base, J lost 3 bases, and 2 bases stayed unmatched. CDR3 length: 15 amino acids. CDR3 DNA, as far as it was read: TGTGCCAGCAGCTTAGGGGGGACAGGGCAAGACACCCAGTAC. Translation: CASSLGGTGQDTQY. From start to end, the CDR3 is CASSLGGTGQDTQYF.

In the case of this clone: All gene names here are mouse names. The sequenced fragment ends 1 residue before the CDR3 boundary, so the rest is inferred from the germline J gene. V is TRBV1 and J is TRBJ2-3; 9 bases are a match to TRBD1. Germline loops: CDR1 NSQYPW, CDR2 LRSPGD (reference sequence). The CDR3 is 17 residues long. V shed 3 bases, J shed 0 bases, and the junction held 7 bases outside the gene matches. The CDR3 sequence is CTCSATGTGPSAETLYF. CDR3 DNA (partial): TGCACCTGCAGTGCGACCGGGACAGGGCCTAGTGCAGAAACGCTGTAT.

A note on this clone: Gene names refer to mouse genes. Read sequence stops 1 residue before the CDR3 end, and the germline J gene provides the missing end. The chain couples TRBV15 to TRBJ1-1, with D possibly matching TRBD1 (5 bases). The germline V gene has CDR1 SGHND and CDR2 FRSKSL. This CDR3 comprises 13 residues. V shed 3 bases and J shed 1 base, with 6 bases lying between them. The CDR3: CASSLGENTEVFF. CDR3 bases read: TGTGCCAGCAGTTTGGGGGAAAACACAGAAGTCTTC.

As for this clone: Gene names are mouse gene names. The sequenced CDR3 bases are TGTGCCAGCAGCCATAGTGCAGAAACGCTGTAT. This codes for CASSHSAETLY. The CDR3, in full, reads CASSHSAETLYF. V is TRBV26 and J is TRBJ2-3; D uncertain. The read gets to within 1 residue of the CDR3 end, and the germline J gene fills in the rest. V shed 6 bases and J shed 0 bases, with 4 bases lying between them. Germline CDR1 KGHPV, CDR2 FQNQEV (reference sequence). This CDR3 region has 12 residues.

This clone was seen a few times. Gene names are the mouse ones. The sequenced fragment ends 1 residue before the CDR3 boundary, so the rest is inferred from the germline J gene. The chain has TRBV3 and TRBJ1-6; D is undetermined. TRBJ1-6 belongs to the ORF category, with a function that is uncertain. CDR1 and CDR2 from the germline V gene are SNHLY and FYNGKV (reference sequence). The CDR3 is 13 residues long. Trimming stripped 1 base from V and 7 bases from J, with 5 bases between. The CDR3 here is CASSLEDNSPLYF. The part of the CDR3 DNA that was read is TGTGCCAGCAGCTTAGAGGACAATTCGCCCCTCTAC.

This clone was seen a few times. Mouse names are used for the genes. The read stops 1 residue short of the end of the CDR3; the missing end is completed from the germline J gene. This rearrangement joins TRBV17 to TRBJ2-5; maybe TRBD2 (6 bases). V was pared by 0 bases and J by 0 bases, with 10 bases between. The germline CDR1 and CDR2 sequences are MNHDT and YYDKIL. The CDR3 length is 16 residues. The DNA read from the CDR3 is TGTGCTAGCAGTAGAGATGGTGGGGGTAACCAAGACACCCAGTAC. Encoded protein: CASSRDGGGNQDTQY. The whole CDR3 protein reads CASSRDGGGNQDTQYF.

About this clone: Gene names are mouse gene names. The read terminates 1 residue ahead of where the CDR3 ends, so the germline J gene completes it. The rearrangement uses TRBV3 and TRBJ1-2, with 7 bases that match TRBD1. The V gene end was trimmed by 3 bases and the J gene end by 6 bases; junction bases not matched to a gene: 4. The CDR3 consists of 13 residues. CDR1 is SNHLY, CDR2 FYNGKV, per germline (reference sequence). The CDR3 is CASSFDRDTDYTF. The part of the CDR3 DNA that was read is TGTGCCAGCAGCTTTGACAGGGACACCGACTACACC.

As concerns this clone: Gene names and germline match the mouse. The CDR3 spells CGASPLSNERLFF. Incomplete CDR3 DNA: TGTGGTGCTAGTCCTCTTTCCAACGAAAGATTATTT. The genes are TRBV20 and TRBJ1-4; D uncertain. The CDR3 end lies 1 residue beyond the end of the read and is filled in from the germline J gene. The CDR3 totals 13 residues. The germline V gene encodes CDR1 GFQATS and CDR2 STVNSAI. Trimming left V 3 bases short and J 0 bases short, with 5 bases between. Full variable domain (missing parts from reference TRBV20 and TRBJ1-4): GALVYQYPRRTICKSGTSMRMECQAVGFQATSVAWYRQSPQKTFELIALSTVNSAIKYEQNFTQEKFPISHPNLSFSSMTVLNAYLEDRGLYLCGASPLSNERLFFGHGTKLSVL.

This clone was seen a handful of times. Mouse gene names and germline throughout. The read terminates 1 residue before the CDR3 end, so the remaining end is supplied by the germline J gene. The chain couples TRBV26 to TRBJ2-2; D call uncertain. Deletions cut 0 bases from V and 3 bases from J, with 8 bases between. Germline CDR1 KGHPV, CDR2 FQNQEV (reference sequence). This CDR3 spans 15 amino acids. CDR3: CASSLSRGDTGQLYF. Incomplete CDR3 DNA: TGTGCCAGCAGTCTGTCGCGGGGAGACACCGGGCAGCTCTAC.